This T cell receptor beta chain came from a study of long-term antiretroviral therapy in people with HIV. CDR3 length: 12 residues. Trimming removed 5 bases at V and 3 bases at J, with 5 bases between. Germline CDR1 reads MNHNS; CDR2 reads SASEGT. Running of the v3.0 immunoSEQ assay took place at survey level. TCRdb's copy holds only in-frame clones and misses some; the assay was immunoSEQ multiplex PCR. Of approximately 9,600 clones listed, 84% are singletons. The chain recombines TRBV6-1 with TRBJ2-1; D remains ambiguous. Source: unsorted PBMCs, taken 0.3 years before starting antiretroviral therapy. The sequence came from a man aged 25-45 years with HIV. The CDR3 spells CASSQDYNEQFF. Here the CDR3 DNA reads TGTGCCAGCAGTCAGGACTACAATGAGCAGTTCTTC.